Listed here are 27 T cell receptor beta chains from one sample, sequenced in a study of blood T cells in healthy people across ages (dated by TCRdb to the mid-2010s). The library was generated by 5' RACE. The sequencing machine was an Illumina HiSeq 2500. A second PCR of roughly 7 to 12 cycles was run with a J-beta primer mix and a sample-barcoded 5' primer. The public reads were quality trimmed at Q25 with fastp and then assembled into clones with MiXCR by TCRdb, keeping productive beta chains. Each CDR3 protein appears once, grouped with its most common genes and DNA. The sample table shows about 1.8 million distinct CDR3 sequences, and roughly 52% are seen once. The ten biggest clones cover roughly 2% of the sample. The material sequenced was blood. The receptors come from a woman aged 40 to 49 in good health.

The chain joins TRBV7-2 to TRBJ1-2, with D perhaps matching TRBD1 (5 bases). V lost 1 base, J lost 4 bases, and 13 bases lay in between. This CDR3 comprises 15 residues. CDR1 is SGHTA, CDR2 FQGNSA, per germline. The CDR3 nucleotides read TGTGCCAGCAGCTTAGGGCAGGGCTCTGCCTATGGCTACACCTTC. Its protein product is CASSLGQGSAYGYTF.

This clonotype turned up a few times. The genes are TRBV7-9 and TRBJ2-1, with D tentatively TRBD2 (5 bases). V gave up 2 bases and J gave up 2 bases, with 7 bases separating them. Germline V gene lookup returns CDR1 SEHNR and CDR2 FQNEAQ (reference sequence). The CDR3 loop spans 14 amino acids. The CDR3 DNA reads TGTGCCAGCAGCTTAAACGGGGCCTACAATGAGCAGTTCTTC. As protein: CASSLNGAYNEQFF.

This clonotype has just one count. V is TRBV25-1 and J is TRBJ2-4, with D tentatively TRBD2 (6 bases). Germline V gene lookup returns CDR1 MGHDK and CDR2 SYGVNS. The CDR3 is 14 amino acids. V was shortened by 8 bases and J by 5 bases, with 16 bases between the two germline ends. The DNA for the CDR3 is TGTGCCAGCGCTCACGGGGGTCTGGAAAACATTCAGTACTTC. Translated, it gives CASAHGGLENIQYF.

The table lists this clonotype with a count of one. The gene calls are TRBV6-1 and TRBJ2-3; D may be TRBD2 (6 bases). Germline loops: CDR1 MNHNS, CDR2 SASEGT. The CDR3 runs to 18 residues. The germline V and J ends were trimmed by 6 bases and 0 bases, with 22 bases remaining between them. The CDR3 DNA sequence: TGTGCCAGCAGGAGAACCTCAAAGGGACTGCCCAGCACAGATACGCAGTATTTT. It codes for CASRRTSKGLPSTDTQYF.

The V and J genes are TRBV12-3 or TRBV12-4 and TRBJ2-3; 9 bases match TRBD2. The V gene end was trimmed by 3 bases and the J gene end by 7 bases; junction bases not matched to a gene: 8. The length of the CDR3 is 15 residues. The CDR3 sequence is CASSFSAAGGYTQYF. CDR3 nucleotides: TGTGCCAGCAGTTTCTCAGCAGCGGGGGGCTATACGCAGTATTTT.

This clonotype was seen a handful of times. This chain connects TRBV6-1 to TRBJ2-4; 9 nucleotides line up with TRBD1. Unmatched junction bases numbered 16, after V lost 1 base and J lost 0 bases. The germline gives CDR1 MNHNS, CDR2 SASEGT. The CDR3 runs 21 residues. The CDR3 protein is CASSEERSGQGASVAKNIQYF. The DNA for the CDR3 is TGTGCCAGCAGTGAAGAAAGGTCGGGACAGGGAGCGTCGGTAGCCAAAAACATTCAGTACTTC.

The CDR3, as DNA: TGTGCCAGCAGCCAAGAAGCCCCGGGACAGGGGGCCACAGATACGCAGTATTTT. It is translated as CASSQEAPGQGATDTQYF. The rearrangement joins TRBV3-1 to TRBJ2-3, with 12 bases lining up with TRBD1. The CDR3 loop spans 18 amino acids. The J segment lost 2 bases and the V segment lost 0 bases, leaving 6 bases of the junction unmatched. CDR1 is LGHDT, CDR2 YNNKEL, per germline (reference sequence).

V and J are TRBV27 and TRBJ2-3, with 9 positions matching TRBD2. The CDR3 covers 15 residues. The junction had 2 bases not matched to a gene; V was cut back by 3 bases and J by 1 base. The germline CDR1 and CDR2 sequences are MNHEY and SMNVEV (reference sequence). The CDR3 region has the DNA TGTGCCAGCAGTTTCGGGACTAGCCGCACAGATACGCAGTATTTT. Translation gives CASSFGTSRTDTQYF.

J is TRBJ2-1 and V is TRBV3-1; D might be TRBD2 (7 bases). The CDR3 has 16 amino acids. V gave up 1 base and J gave up 9 bases, with 19 bases separating them. Germline loops: CDR1 LGHDT, CDR2 YNNKEL (reference sequence). The CDR3 loop is CASSQGWSGGGVEQFF. The CDR3 nucleotides are TGTGCCAGCAGCCAAGGATGGTCTGGAGGGGGGGTTGAGCAGTTCTTC.

The rearrangement uses TRBV6-2 or TRBV6-3 and TRBJ2-1; D unclear. The CDR3 is made up of 14 amino acids. The germline V gene has CDR1 MNHEY and CDR2 SVGEGT. V gave up 5 bases and J gave up 9 bases, with 17 bases separating them. This CDR3 reads CASSPTLGPSEQFF. For the CDR3, the DNA is TGTGCCAGCAGTCCCACCCTTGGGCCGAGTGAGCAGTTCTTC.

The V gene is TRBV7-2, the J gene TRBJ2-1; 12 nucleotides agree with TRBD2. The CDR3 spans 16 residues. Trimming at V came to 5 bases and at J to 5 bases, leaving 7 bases not matched to a gene. The germline gives CDR1 SGHTA, CDR2 FQGNSA. The CDR3 loop reads CASSPRLAGAHNEQFF. In DNA, the CDR3 is TGTGCCAGCAGCCCTAGACTAGCGGGAGCTCACAATGAGCAGTTCTTC.

This clonotype came up a few times. The V call is TRBV27, the J call TRBJ2-1; D may be TRBD1 (5 bases). The V gene's germline CDR1 is MNHEY and CDR2 SMNVEV (reference sequence). The CDR3 has 14 residues. The V and J ends lost 10 bases and 5 bases respectively, with 18 bases between them. The DNA of the CDR3 is TGTGCCACCGCGGATGGCGGACACAACAATGAGCAGTTCTTC. Its protein is CATADGGHNNEQFF.

The rearrangement uses TRBV4-3 and TRBJ2-6; perhaps TRBD1 as D (5 bases). The CDR3 is 17 amino acids. Germline V gene data show CDR1 as LGHNA and CDR2 as YSLEER. With 0 bases removed from V and 0 bases from J, the gap between germline ends came to 9 bases. CDR3 region: CASSQERTSSGANVLTF. The CDR3 DNA reads TGCGCCAGCAGCCAAGAACGGACAAGCTCTGGGGCCAACGTCCTGACTTTC.

CDR3 amino acids: CASSLEGQGNYGYTF. Written as DNA, the CDR3 is TGTGCCAGCAGCCTAGAGGGACAGGGGAACTATGGCTACACCTTC. J is TRBJ1-2 and V is TRBV7-8, with 10 bases lining up with TRBD1. Germline loops: CDR1 SGHVS, CDR2 FQNEAQ. Trimming took 5 bases from V and 2 from J; bases not matched to a gene: 5. The CDR3 is 15 residues long. The entire variable domain, with the rest obtained from reference TRBV7-8 and TRBJ1-2, is as follows: GAGVSQSPRYKVAKRGQDVALRCDPISGHVSLFWYQQALGQGPEFLTYFQNEAQLDKSGLPSDRFFAERPEGSVSTLKIQRTQQEDSAVYLCASSLEGQGNYGYTFGSGTRLTVV.

The genes are TRBV7-2 and TRBJ2-4; 16 positions match TRBD2. This CDR3 has 20 amino acids. CDR1 is SGHTA and CDR2 is FQGNSA in the germline V gene. The V segment lost 2 bases and the J segment 0 bases; nucleotides outside the gene matches: 7. CDR3 residues: CASSLRGGTSGGEAKNIQYF. CDR3 DNA sequence: TGTGCCAGCAGCTTAAGGGGAGGGACTAGCGGGGGGGAAGCCAAAAACATTCAGTACTTC.

About this clonotype itself: Relative to the germline gene, one junction end is altered; a read error may explain this. The rearrangement links TRBV6-6 to TRBJ1-2, with D possibly being TRBD1 (6 bases). CDR1 and CDR2 from the germline V gene are MNHNY and SVGAGI (reference sequence). This CDR3 has 14 amino acids. CDR3 nucleotides: TGTGCCGGCAGTTACCAGGACAGCTCTCGAGGCTACACCTTC. Protein: CAGSYQDSSRGYTF.

V and J are TRBV21-1 and TRBJ2-5; the D call of TRBD2 is as the table states it, not checked on the DNA. With the DNA end fitting TRBJ2-7 better, the J assignment may be wrong. TRBV21-1 is tagged as a pseudogene. The CDR3 has 15 amino acids. CDR3 residues: CASSRVGSFPYEQYF. DNA for the CDR3: TGTGCCAGCAGCAGGGTCGGGAGTTTTCCCTACGAGCAGTACTTC.

This clonotype was counted once. For the CDR3, the DNA is TGCGCCAGCAGCCAAGCCCATATCTCAAGCGGGTATGGCTACACCTTC. Its translation is CASSQAHISSGYGYTF. V and J are TRBV4-1 and TRBJ1-2, with unresolved D. Germline V CDR1 and CDR2: MGHRA, YSYEKL. Trimming removed 1 base at V and 5 bases at J, with 17 bases between. CDR3 size: 16 residues.

This clonotype was picked up a small number of times. V usage is TRBV15 and J usage is TRBJ2-4; tentative D call: TRBD1 (5 bases). This CDR3 is 16 amino acids long. V was trimmed by 5 bases and J by 10 bases, leaving 24 bases between them. In germline, CDR1 is LNHNV, CDR2 YYDKDF (reference sequence). Here the CDR3 reads CATSGRLMDGAPIQYF. The DNA for the CDR3 is TGTGCCACCAGCGGAAGATTGATGGATGGGGCACCTATTCAGTACTTC.

The chain joins TRBV4-1 to TRBJ2-5; 8 bases line up with TRBD2. CDR3 length: 22 residues. From germline, CDR1 is MGHRA and CDR2 YSYEKL. Trimming at V came to 0 bases and at J to 1 base, leaving 22 bases not matched to a gene. The CDR3 reads CASSQESSGGARLALLQETQYF. The CDR3, as DNA: TGCGCCAGCAGCCAAGAAAGTTCGGGGGGGGCGAGACTAGCCCTCCTCCAAGAGACCCAGTACTTC.

This clonotype was observed a handful of times. The V call is TRBV7-4, the J call TRBJ1-5; no clear D gene. Germline CDR1 is SGHVT and CDR2 is SQSDAQ. V lost 5 bases to trimming and J lost 4 bases, with 15 bases between them. This CDR3 comprises 15 residues. CDR3 loop: CASSATPGSNQPQHF. The DNA for the CDR3 is TGTGCCAGCAGCGCGACGCCAGGCTCAAATCAGCCCCAGCATTTT. The full variable domain, completed using reference TRBV7-4 and TRBJ1-5, is GAGVSQSPRYKVAKRGRDVALRCDSISGHVTLYWYRQTLGQGSEVLTYSQSDAQRDKSGRPSGRFSAERPERSVSTLKIQRTEQGDSAVYLCASSATPGSNQPQHFGDGTRLSIL.

This chain connects TRBV25-1 to TRBJ2-3; maybe TRBD2 (5 bases). The CDR3 sequence is 14 residues long. In germline, CDR1 is MGHDK, CDR2 SYGVNS. V lost 4 bases to trimming and J lost 6 bases, with 14 bases between them. The CDR3 here is CASSGYRDWDTQYF. The CDR3, as DNA: TGTGCCAGCAGTGGGTATCGGGATTGGGATACGCAGTATTTT.

This sequence joins TRBV5-1 and TRBJ1-5; a possible D gene is TRBD1 (6 bases). Germline V gene lookup returns CDR1 SGHRS and CDR2 YFSETQ. Trimming pared 0 bases from V and 7 bases from J, leaving 14 bases between. This CDR3 region has 15 residues. CDR3 in amino acids: CASSLVSGVDQPQHF. DNA for the CDR3: TGCGCCAGCAGCTTGGTGTCAGGGGTCGACCAGCCCCAGCATTTT.

The chain links TRBV5-1 to TRBJ1-1, with D possibly matching TRBD1 (6 bases). There are 15 residues in the CDR3. Deletions cut 1 base from V and 7 bases from J, with 17 bases between. Germline CDR1 is SGHRS and CDR2 is YFSETQ. The CDR3 spells CASSLPTGFEDEAFF. DNA for the CDR3: TGCGCCAGCAGCTTGCCAACAGGGTTCGAGGATGAAGCTTTCTTT.

This rearrangement joins TRBV13 to TRBJ2-5; TRBD2 matches at 11 bases. Trimming took 4 bases from V and 11 from J; bases not matched to a gene: 12. This CDR3 comprises 15 residues. Germline CDR1 is PRHDT and CDR2 is FYEKMQ (reference sequence). CDR3 in DNA: TGTGCCAGCAGCTCAGGACTAGCGGGTAATAATGAGCAGTACTTC. This gives the protein CASSSGLAGNNEQYF.

The chain joins TRBV11-2 to TRBJ2-5; 8 bases line up with TRBD2. This CDR3 is 16 amino acids long. CDR1 SGHAT and CDR2 FQNNGV come from the germline V gene. With V trimmed by 3 bases and J by 4 bases, 10 bases remained unmatched. The CDR3 protein is CASSLLQGLAGETQYF. Here the CDR3 DNA reads TGTGCCAGCAGCTTGCTACAAGGACTAGCTGGAGAGACCCAGTACTTC.

The chain employs TRBV20-1 and TRBJ2-3, with 10 bases identical to TRBD2. This CDR3 is built from 14 residues. J gave up 2 bases and V 3 bases, and 2 bases lay outside the gene matches. The V gene's germline CDR1 is DFQATT and CDR2 SNEGSKA (reference sequence). CDR3 nucleotide sequence: TGCAGTGCTAGGACTAGCGGGTACACAGATACGCAGTATTTT. Protein sequence: CSARTSGYTDTQYF.